This T cell receptor beta chain was observed in a study of T cell responses to AZD1222 COVID-19 vaccine. As for this clone: Its antigen is as yet unknown.

The CDR3 runs 14 residues. After removal of 3 bases from V and 7 bases from J, the junction contained 7 bases not matched to a gene. Germline V gene data show CDR1 as LNHDA and CDR2 as SQIVND (reference sequence). Study-level findings and limits: All repertoire sampling was performed exclusively after the peak T cell response. Vaccination with two AZD1222 doses was followed by a rise in Spike-specific TCR breadth and depth. Reports indicate that nearly half of spike-specific TCRs are directed at unmutated variant regions. At baseline, seropositivity was found in only six AZD1222 recipients.

Sequenced by immunoSEQ multiplex PCR; TCRdb stores in-frame clones only, minus some. The profile covers 200,000 or so clones, with roughly 93% appearing a single time and 9.2% taken by the ten largest. The source material was peripheral blood, sampled on day 0 of AZD1222 vaccination. The V gene is TRBV19, the J gene TRBJ1-2; 8 bases map to TRBD1. The clonotype was recovered from an adult in good health. The CDR3 sequence is CASSIGQGASGYTF. The CDR3 nucleotides are TGTGCCAGTAGTATCGGGCAGGGGGCGAGTGGCTACACCTTC.